This TCR beta chain was sequenced for a study of blood T cell repertoires in COVID-19. CDR3 length: 14 residues. The germline V gene encodes CDR1 SNHLY and CDR2 FYNNEI. V lost 1 base and J 0 bases, leaving 6 bases between the germline ends. Here immunoSEQ multiplex PCR was the method, and the copy in TCRdb shows in-frame clones only, minus some. The sample yields 280,000 or so clones, around nine tenths seen once. Sequencing was performed on PBMCs or T cells enriched from blood (not recorded which). The V and J genes are TRBV2 and TRBJ1-1; D not certain. This clonotype originated in a woman in her fifties or sixties who had been exposed to COVID-19. CDR3 nucleotide sequence: TGTGCCAGCAGTGAAGGCACATTGAACACTGAAGCTTTCTTT. It translates to CASSEGTLNTEAFF. Full variable domain (rest looked up from reference TRBV2 and TRBJ1-1): EPEVTQTPSHQVTQMGQEVILRCVPISNHLYFYWYRQILGQKVEFLVSFYNNEISEKSEIFDDQFSVERPDGSNFTLKIRSTKLEDSAMYFCASSEGTLNTEAFFGQGTRLTVV.